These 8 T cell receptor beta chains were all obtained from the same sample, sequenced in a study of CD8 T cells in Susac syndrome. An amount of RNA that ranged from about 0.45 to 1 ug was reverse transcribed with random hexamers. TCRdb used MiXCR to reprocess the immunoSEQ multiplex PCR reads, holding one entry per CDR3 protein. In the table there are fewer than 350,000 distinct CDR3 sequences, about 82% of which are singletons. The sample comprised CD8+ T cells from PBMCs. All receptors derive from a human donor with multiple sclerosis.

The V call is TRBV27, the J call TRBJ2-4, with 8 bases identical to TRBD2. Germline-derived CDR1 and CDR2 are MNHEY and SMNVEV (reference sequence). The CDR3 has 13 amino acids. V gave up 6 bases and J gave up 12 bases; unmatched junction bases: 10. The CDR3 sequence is CASSLGFGGGQYF. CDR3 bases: TGTGCCAGCAGCCTTGGGTTCGGGGGGGGTCAGTACTTC.

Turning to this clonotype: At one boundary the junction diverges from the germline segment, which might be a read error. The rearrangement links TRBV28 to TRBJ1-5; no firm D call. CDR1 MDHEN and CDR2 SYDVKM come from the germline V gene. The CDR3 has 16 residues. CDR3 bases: TGTGCCAACAGTCTGCCATCGGGTATGGGCAATCAGCCCCAGCATTTT. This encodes CANSLPSGMGNQPQHF.

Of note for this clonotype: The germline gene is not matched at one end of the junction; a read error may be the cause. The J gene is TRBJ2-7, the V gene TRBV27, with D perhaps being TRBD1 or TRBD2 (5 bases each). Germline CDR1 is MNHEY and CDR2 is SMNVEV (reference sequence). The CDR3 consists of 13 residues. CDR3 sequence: CASSYSGTYGQYF. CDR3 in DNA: TGTGCCAGCAGTTATTCAGGGACCTACGGGCAGTACTTC.

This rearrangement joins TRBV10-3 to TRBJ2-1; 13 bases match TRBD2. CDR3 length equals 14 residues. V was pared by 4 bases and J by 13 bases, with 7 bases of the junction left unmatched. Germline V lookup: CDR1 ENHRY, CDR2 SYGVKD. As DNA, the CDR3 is TGTGCCATCAGTGGGACTAGCGGGAGAAAGGATCAGTTCTTC. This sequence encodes CAISGTSGRKDQFF.

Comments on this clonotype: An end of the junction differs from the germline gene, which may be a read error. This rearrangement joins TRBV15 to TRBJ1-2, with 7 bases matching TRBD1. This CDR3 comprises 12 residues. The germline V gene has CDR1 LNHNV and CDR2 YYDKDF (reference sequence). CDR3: CAASFHRGGYTF. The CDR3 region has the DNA TGTGCCGCCAGTTTTCACAGGGGCGGCTACACCTTC.

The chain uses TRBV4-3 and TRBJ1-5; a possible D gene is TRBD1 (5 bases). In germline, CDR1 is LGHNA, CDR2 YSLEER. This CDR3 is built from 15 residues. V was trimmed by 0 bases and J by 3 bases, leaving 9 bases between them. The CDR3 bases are TGCGCCAGCAGCCAAGACAGGGTTGACAATCAGCCCCAGCATTTT. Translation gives CASSQDRVDNQPQHF.

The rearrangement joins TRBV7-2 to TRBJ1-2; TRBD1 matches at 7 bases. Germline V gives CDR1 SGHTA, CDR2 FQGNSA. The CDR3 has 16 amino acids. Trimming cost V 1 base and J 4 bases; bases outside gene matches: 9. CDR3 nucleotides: TGTGCCAGCAGCTTAGTGGCCCTCGCAGGGGGCTATGGCTACACCTTC. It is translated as CASSLVALAGGYGYTF. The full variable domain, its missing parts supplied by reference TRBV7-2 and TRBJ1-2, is GAGVSQSPSNKVTEKGKDVELRCDPISGHTALYWYRQSLGQGLEFLIYFQGNSAPDKSGLPSDRFSAERTGGSVSTLTIQRTQQEDSAVYLCASSLVALAGGYGYTFGSGTRLTVV.

Here the CDR3 reads CASGLRDRESPYEQYF. CDR3 coding DNA: TGTGCCAGCGGGCTAAGGGACAGGGAATCTCCCTACGAGCAGTACTTC. V gene TRBV27 combines with J gene TRBJ2-7; 9 bases are shared with TRBD1. In germline, CDR1 is MNHEY, CDR2 SMNVEV (reference sequence). Trimming cost V 8 bases and J 2 bases; bases outside gene matches: 13. The CDR3 length is 16 residues.